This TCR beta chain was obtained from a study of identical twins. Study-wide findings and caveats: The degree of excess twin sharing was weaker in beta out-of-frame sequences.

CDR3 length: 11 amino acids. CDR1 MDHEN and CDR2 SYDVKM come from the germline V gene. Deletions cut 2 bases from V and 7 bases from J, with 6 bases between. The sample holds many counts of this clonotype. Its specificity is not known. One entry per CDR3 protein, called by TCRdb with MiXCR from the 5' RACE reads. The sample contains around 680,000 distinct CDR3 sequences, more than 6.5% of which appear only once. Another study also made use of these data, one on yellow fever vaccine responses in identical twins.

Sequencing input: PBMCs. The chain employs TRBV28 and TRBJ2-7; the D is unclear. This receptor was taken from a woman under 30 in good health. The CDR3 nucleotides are TGTGCCAGCAGTTTAAAGGGAGAGCAGTACTTC. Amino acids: CASSLKGEQYF.